This T cell receptor (beta chain) is drawn from a study of shared clonotypes between healthy human individuals. Adults of Caucasian background living in Nashville, Tennessee made up all donors. With 1 base removed from V and 5 bases from J, the gap between germline ends came to 4 bases. Germline CDR1 LNHNV, CDR2 YYDKDF (reference sequence). There are 12 residues in the CDR3. Unsorted PBMC DNA underwent sequencing on ten immunoSEQ deep assay plates. Generated by immunoSEQ multiplex PCR, the TCRdb table keeps only in-frame clones and is missing some. This table has around 500,000 clones, 70% to 80% appearing once. This clone was counted once.

Sequenced: PBMCs. The sequence was obtained from a woman in her thirties or forties in good health. Some clones in this sample may be carry-over from other donors' samples. The chain employs TRBV15 and TRBJ2-3; unclear D gene. CDR3 DNA sequence: TGTGCCACCAGCAGAGTAGGAGATACGCAGTATTTT. This translates into CATSRVGDTQYF.